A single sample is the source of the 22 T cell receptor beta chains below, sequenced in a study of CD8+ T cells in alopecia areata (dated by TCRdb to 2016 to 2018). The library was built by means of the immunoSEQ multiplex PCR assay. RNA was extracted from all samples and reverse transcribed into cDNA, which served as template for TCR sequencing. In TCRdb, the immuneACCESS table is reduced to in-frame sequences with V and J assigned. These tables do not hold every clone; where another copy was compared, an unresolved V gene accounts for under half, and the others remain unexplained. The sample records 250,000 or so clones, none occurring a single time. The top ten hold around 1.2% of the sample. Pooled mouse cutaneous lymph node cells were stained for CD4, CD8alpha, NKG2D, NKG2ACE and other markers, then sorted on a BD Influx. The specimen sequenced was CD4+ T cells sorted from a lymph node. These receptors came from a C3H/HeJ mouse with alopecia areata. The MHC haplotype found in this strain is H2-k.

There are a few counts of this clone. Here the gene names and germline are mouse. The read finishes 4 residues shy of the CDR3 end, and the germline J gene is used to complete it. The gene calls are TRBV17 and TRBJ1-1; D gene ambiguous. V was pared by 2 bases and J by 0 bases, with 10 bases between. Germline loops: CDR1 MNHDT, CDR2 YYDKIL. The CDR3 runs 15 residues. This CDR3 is CASSRNKKQNTEVFF. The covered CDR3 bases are TGTGCTAGCAGTAGAAACAAGAAACAGAACACA.

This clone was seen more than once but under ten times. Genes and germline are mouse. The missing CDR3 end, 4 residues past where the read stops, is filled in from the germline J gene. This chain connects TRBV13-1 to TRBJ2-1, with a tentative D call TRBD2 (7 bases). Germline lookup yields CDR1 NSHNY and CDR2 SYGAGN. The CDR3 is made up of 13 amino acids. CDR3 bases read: TGTGCCAGCAGGATGGGGGGCGAGGCT. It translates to CASRMGGEA. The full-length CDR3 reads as CASRMGGEAEQFF.

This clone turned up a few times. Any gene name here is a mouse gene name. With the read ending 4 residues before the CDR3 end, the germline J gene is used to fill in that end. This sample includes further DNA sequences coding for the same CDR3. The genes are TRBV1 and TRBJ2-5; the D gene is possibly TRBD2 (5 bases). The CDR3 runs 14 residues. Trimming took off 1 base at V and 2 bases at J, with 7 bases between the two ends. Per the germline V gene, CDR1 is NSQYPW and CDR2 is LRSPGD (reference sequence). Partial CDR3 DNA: TGCACCTGCAGTGCAGCGCTGGGCCAAGAC. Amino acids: CTCSAALGQD. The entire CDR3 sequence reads CTCSAALGQDTQYF.

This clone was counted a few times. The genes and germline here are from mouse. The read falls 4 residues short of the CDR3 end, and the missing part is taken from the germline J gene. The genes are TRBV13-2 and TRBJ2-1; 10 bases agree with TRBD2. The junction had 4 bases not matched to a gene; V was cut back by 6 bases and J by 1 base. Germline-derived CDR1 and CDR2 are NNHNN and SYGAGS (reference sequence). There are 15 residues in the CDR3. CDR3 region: CASAPTGGNYAEQFF. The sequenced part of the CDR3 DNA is TGTGCCAGCGCCCCGACTGGGGGGAACTATGCT.

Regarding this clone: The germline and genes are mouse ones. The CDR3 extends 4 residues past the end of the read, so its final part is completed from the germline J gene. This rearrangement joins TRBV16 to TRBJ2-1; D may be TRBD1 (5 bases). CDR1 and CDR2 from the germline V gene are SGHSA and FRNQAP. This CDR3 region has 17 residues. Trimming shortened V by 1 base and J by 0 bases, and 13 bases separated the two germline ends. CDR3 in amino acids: CASSLGGVDYNYAEQFF. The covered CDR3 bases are TGTGCAAGCAGCTTAGGAGGGGTGGATTATAACTATGCT.

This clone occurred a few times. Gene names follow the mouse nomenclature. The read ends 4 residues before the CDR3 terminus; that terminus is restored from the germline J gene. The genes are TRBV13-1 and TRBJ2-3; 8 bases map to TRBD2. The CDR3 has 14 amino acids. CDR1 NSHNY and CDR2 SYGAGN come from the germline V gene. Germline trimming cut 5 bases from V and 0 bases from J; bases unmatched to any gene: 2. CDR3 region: CASSLGGSAETLYF. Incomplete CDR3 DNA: TGTGCCAGCAGCCTGGGGGGTAGTGCAGAA.

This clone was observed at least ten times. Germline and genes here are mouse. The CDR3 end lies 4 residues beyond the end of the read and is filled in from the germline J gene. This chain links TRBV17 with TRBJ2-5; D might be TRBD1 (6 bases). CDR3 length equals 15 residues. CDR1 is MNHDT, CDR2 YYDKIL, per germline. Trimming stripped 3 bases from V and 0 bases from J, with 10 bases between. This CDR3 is CASSSDRSNQDTQYF. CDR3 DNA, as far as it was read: TGTGCTAGCAGTAGTGACAGGTCTAACCAAGAC.

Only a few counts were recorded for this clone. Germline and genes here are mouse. This CDR3 reads CASSDAGTEPSDYTF. Partial CDR3 DNA: TGTGCCAGCAGTGACGCGGGGACAGAGCCCTCC. The V and J genes are TRBV13-1 and TRBJ1-2; 7 bases are a match to TRBD1. The CDR3 end lies 4 residues beyond the end of the read and is filled in from the germline J gene. The V and J ends lost 2 bases and 4 bases, in that order; junction bases with no gene match: 8. The CDR3 consists of 15 residues. The germline CDR1 and CDR2 sequences are NSHNY and SYGAGN.

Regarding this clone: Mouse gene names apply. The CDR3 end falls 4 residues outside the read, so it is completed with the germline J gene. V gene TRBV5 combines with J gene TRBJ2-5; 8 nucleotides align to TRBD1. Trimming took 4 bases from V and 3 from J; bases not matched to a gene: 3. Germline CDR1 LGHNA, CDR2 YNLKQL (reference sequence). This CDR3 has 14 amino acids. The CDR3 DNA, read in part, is TGTGCCAGCAGCCCGGGACAGGATCAAGAC. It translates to CASSPGQDQD. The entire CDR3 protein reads CASSPGQDQDTQYF.

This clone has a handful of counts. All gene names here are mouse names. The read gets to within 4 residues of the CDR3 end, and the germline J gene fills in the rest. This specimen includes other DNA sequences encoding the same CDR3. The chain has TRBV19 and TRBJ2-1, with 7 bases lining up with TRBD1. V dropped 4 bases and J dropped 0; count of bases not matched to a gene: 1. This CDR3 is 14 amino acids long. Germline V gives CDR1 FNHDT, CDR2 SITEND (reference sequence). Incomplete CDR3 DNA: TGTGCCAGCAGTCCAGGGGGTAACTATGCT. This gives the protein CASSPGGNYA. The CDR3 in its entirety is CASSPGGNYAEQFF.

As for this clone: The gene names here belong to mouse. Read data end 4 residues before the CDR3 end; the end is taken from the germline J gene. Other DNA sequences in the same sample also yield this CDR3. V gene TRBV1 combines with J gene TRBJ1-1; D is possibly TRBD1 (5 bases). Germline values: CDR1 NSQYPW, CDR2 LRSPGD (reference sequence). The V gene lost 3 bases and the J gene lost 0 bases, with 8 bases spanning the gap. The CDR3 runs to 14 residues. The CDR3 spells CTCSAETANTEVFF. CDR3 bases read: TGCACCTGCAGTGCTGAGACAGCAAACACA.

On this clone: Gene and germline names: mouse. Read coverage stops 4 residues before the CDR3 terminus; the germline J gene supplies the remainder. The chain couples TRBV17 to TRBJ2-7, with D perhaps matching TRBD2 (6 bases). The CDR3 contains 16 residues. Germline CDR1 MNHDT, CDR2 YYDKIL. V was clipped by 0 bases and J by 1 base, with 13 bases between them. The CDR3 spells CASSRDPGGLSYEQYF. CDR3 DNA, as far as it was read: TGTGCTAGCAGTAGAGATCCGGGGGGTTTATCCTAT.

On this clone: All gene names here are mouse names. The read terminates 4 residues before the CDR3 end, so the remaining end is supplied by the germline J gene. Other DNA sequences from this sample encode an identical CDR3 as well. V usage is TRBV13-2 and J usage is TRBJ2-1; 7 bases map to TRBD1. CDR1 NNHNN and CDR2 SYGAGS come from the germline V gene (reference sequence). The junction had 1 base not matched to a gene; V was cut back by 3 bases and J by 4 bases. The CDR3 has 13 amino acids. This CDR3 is CASGGDRYAEQFF. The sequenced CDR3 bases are TGTGCCAGCGGTGGGGACAGATATGCT.

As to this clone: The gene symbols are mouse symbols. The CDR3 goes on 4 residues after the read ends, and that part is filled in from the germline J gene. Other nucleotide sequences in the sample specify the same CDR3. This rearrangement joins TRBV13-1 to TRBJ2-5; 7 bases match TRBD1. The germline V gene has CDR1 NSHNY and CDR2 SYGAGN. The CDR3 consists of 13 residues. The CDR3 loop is CASSDAGGDTQYF. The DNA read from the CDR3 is TGTGCCAGCAGTGATGCAGGGGGAGAC.

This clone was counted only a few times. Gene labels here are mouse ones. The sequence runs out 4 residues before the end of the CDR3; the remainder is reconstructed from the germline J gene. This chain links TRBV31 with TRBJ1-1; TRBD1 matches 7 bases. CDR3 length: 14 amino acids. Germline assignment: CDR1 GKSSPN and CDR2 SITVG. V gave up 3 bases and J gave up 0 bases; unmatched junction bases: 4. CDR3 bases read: TGTGCCTGGAGCCAGGGACAGTCAAACACA. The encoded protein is CAWSQGQSNT. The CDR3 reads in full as CAWSQGQSNTEVFF.

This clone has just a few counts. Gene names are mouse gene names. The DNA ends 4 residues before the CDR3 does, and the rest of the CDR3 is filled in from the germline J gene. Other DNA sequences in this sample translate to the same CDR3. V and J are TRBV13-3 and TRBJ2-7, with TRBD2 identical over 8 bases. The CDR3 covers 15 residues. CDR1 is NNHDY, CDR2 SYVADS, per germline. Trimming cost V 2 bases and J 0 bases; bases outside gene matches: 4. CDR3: CASSDAGGSSYEQYF. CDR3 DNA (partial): TGTGCCAGCAGTGACGCTGGGGGGAGCTCCTAT.

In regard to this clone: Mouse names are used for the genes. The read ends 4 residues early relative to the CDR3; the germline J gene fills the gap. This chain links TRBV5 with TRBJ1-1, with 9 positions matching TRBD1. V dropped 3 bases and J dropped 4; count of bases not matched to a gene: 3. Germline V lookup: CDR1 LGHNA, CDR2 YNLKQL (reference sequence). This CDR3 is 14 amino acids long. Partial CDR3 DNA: TGTGCCAGCAGCCACGACAGGGGGATCACA. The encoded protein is CASSHDRGIT. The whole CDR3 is CASSHDRGITEVFF.

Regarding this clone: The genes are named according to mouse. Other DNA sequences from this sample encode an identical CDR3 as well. CDR3 residues: CASSDGGGVYAEQFF. Incomplete CDR3 DNA: TGTGCCAGCAGTGATGGGGGGGGCGTCTATGCT. V is TRBV13-1 and J is TRBJ2-1, with 8 bases matching TRBD2. The read ends 4 residues early relative to the CDR3; the germline J gene fills the gap. This CDR3 has 15 amino acids. The V and J ends lost 0 bases and 3 bases, in that order; junction bases with no gene match: 2. Germline V CDR1 and CDR2: NSHNY, SYGAGN.

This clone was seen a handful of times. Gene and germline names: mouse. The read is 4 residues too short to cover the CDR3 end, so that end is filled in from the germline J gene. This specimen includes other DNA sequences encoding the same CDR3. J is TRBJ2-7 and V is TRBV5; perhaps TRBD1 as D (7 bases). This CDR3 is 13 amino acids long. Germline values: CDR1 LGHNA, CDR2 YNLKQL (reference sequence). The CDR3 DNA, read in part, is TGTGCCAGCAGCCAAGCAGGGGGGTAT. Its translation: CASSQAGGY. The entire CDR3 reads CASSQAGGYEQYF.

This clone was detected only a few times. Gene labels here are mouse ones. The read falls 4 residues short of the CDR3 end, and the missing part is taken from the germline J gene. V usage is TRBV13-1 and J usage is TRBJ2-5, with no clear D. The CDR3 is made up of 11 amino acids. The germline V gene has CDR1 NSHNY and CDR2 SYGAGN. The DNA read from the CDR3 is TGTGCCAGCAGTCTGGAAGAC. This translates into CASSLED. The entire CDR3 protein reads CASSLEDTQYF.

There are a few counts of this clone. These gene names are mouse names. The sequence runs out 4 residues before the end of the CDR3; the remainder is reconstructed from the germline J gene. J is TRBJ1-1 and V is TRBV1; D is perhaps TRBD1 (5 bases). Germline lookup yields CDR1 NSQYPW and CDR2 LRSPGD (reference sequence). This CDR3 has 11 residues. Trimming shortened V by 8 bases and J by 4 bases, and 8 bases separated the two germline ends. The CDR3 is CTCPGFTEVFF. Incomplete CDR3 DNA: TGCACCTGCCCAGGGTTCACA.

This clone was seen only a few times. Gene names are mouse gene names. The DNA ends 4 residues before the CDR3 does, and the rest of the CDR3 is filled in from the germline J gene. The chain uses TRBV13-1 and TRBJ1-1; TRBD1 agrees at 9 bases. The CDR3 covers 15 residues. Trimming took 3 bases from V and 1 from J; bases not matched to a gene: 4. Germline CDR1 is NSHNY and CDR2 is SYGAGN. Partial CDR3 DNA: TGTGCCAGCAGTGTACAGGGGGCCGGGAACACA. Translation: CASSVQGAGNT. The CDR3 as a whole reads CASSVQGAGNTEVFF.